This T cell receptor beta chain was observed in a study of blood T cells in healthy people across ages. Study-wide points: When set beside aged donors, long-lived donors presented more naive CD4+ cells and higher diversity. Roughly linearly, TCR beta diversity per million T cells fell as age increased.

Then a second PCR, running roughly 7 to 11 cycles, was carried out with a sample-barcoded 5' primer and a J-beta primer mix. CDR3-containing paired-end reads numbering at least 2.5 million came from each sample. TCRdb itself ran the 5' RACE reads through MiXCR, one entry per CDR3 protein. This sample has approximately 1.5 million distinct CDR3 sequences, with roughly 32% found just once. At least 7 million PBMCs were isolated per sample. To note about this clonotype: Its antigen is not identified.

Looked up from germline, CDR1 is DFQATT and CDR2 is SNEGSKA (reference sequence). The CDR3 runs 14 residues. V was shortened by 3 bases and J by 7 bases, with 15 bases between the two germline ends. Sequencing was performed on blood. The sequence was obtained from a woman in her twenties or thirties in good health. This chain uses TRBV20-1 with TRBJ2-2, with D perhaps matching TRBD2 (7 bases). CDR3 coding DNA: TGCAGTGCTAGCGGGGGGCCTGCAGACGGGGAGCTGTTTTTT. Translation: CSASGGPADGELFF.